These 5 T cell receptor beta chains share one sample of origin, sequenced in a study of tumor-infiltrating lymphocytes in glioblastoma multiforme. Three nested ARM-PCR rounds with V-beta and C-beta primers built TCRB libraries. TCRdb itself ran the multiplex PCR reads through MiXCR, one entry per CDR3 protein. The sample yields about 13,000 distinct CDR3 sequences, 66% seen once. The material sequenced was brain tumor tissue. These receptors came from a male donor with glioblastoma.

The chain is built from TRBV29-1 and TRBJ2-2; maybe TRBD2 (5 bases). Trimming removed 6 bases at V and 5 bases at J, with 10 bases between. The CDR3 sequence is 12 residues long. The germline V gene has CDR1 SQVTM and CDR2 ANQGSEA. CDR3 sequence reads: CSVWEFTGELFF. DNA of the CDR3: TGCAGCGTGTGGGAGTTTACCGGGGAGCTGTTTTTT.

As for this clonotype: A much bigger clone sits one base away, suggesting this may be a read error. The J gene is TRBJ2-1, the V gene TRBV28; possibly TRBD1 or TRBD2 for D (6 bases each). Between the trimmed V and J ends, which lost 3 bases and 8 bases, there was a span of 23 bases. This CDR3 has 17 amino acids. Germline V gene lookup returns CDR1 MDHEN and CDR2 SYDVKM. CDR3 coding DNA: TGTGCCAGCAGTTTCAAAGGAAATGTGGGGGGCTTCGATGAGCAGTTCTTC. As protein: CASSFKGNVGGFDEQFF.

This clonotype has just one count. The junction does not match germline at one end; this may be a read error. V and J are TRBV11-3 and TRBJ2-2; either TRBD1 or TRBD2 may supply D (5 bases each). Germline CDR1 reads SGHNT; CDR2 reads YENEEA. There are 15 residues in the CDR3. The CDR3 loop is CASSLGGTNSGELSF. CDR3 coding DNA: TGTGCCAGCAGCTTAGGGGGGACGAACTCCGGGGAGCTGTCCTTT.

For this clonotype: The CDR3 does not close with the conserved phenylalanine or tryptophan, likely indicating a read error. This chain uses TRBV29-1 with TRBJ2-3; 12 bases fit TRBD1. The germline gives CDR1 SQVTM, CDR2 ANQGSEA. V dropped 6 bases and J dropped 1; count of bases not matched to a gene: 2. The CDR3 loop spans 14 amino acids. In DNA form, the CDR3 reads TGCAGCGTGGGGACAGGGGGCCGCACAGATACGCAGTATCTT. This translates into CSVGTGGRTDTQYL.

The V and J genes are TRBV11-2 and TRBJ2-3; the D is unclear. Germline lookup yields CDR1 SGHAT and CDR2 FQNNGV. The V end was cut by 5 bases, the J end by 6 bases, with 6 bases between. This CDR3 contains 11 residues. CDR3 DNA: TGTGCCAGCAGCCCCCGCGATACGCAGTATTTT. Protein: CASSPRDTQYF.